The clone carrying this T cell receptor (beta chain) was counted many times. The data belong to a study of early T cells in non-severe SARS-CoV-2 infection. Each CDR3 protein is one row after TCRdb ran MiXCR on the 5' RACE reads. The data show approximately 68,000 distinct CDR3 sequences, with over 9% seen just once and under 10% held by the top ten. The V end lost 0 bases, the J end lost 6 bases, and 24 bases lay between the germline ends. The length of the CDR3 is 18 residues. Germline assignment: CDR1 DFQATT and CDR2 SNEGSKA (reference sequence). The input for sequencing was whole blood, taken at baseline. The chain couples TRBV20-1 to TRBJ1-3; a weak D match, TRBD1 (5 bases). This TCR came from an adult who was a healthcare worker with PCR-confirmed SARS-CoV-2 infection or an uninfected control (not recorded which). The CDR3 sequence: CSARDDRLWTQGVNTIYF. The CDR3 DNA reads TGCAGTGCTAGAGATGATAGGTTGTGGACCCAGGGAGTAAACACCATATATTTT.